The 30 T cell receptor beta chains in this list originate from one sample, sequenced in a study of early T cells in non-severe SARS-CoV-2 infection. Using its own MiXCR run on the 5' RACE reads, TCRdb lists one record per CDR3 protein. Of about 58,000 distinct CDR3 sequences in the sample, approximately 11% are singletons; the top ten hold about 9.7%. The sample consisted of whole blood. These receptors were taken from an adult who was a healthcare worker with PCR-confirmed SARS-CoV-2 infection or an uninfected control (not recorded which).

This clonotype was detected many times. The chain has TRBV7-9 and TRBJ1-6, with 9 bases matching TRBD1. Germline lookup yields CDR1 SEHNR and CDR2 FQNEAQ (reference sequence). The CDR3 consists of 14 residues. V dropped 5 bases and J dropped 10; count of bases not matched to a gene: 6. The CDR3 region is CASSAGQGESPLHF. CDR3 nucleotide sequence: TGTGCCAGCAGCGCGGGACAGGGTGAGTCACCCCTCCACTTT.

This clonotype showed up many times. V and J are TRBV7-6 and TRBJ1-4; maybe TRBD1 (6 bases). The germline V gene encodes CDR1 SGHVS and CDR2 FNYEAQ. The CDR3 loop spans 15 amino acids. V was pared by 6 bases and J by 0 bases, with 11 bases between. In DNA form, the CDR3 reads TGTGCCAGCAGGCGACAGGACTCAACTAATGAAAAACTGTTTTTT. As protein: CASRRQDSTNEKLFF.

The chain uses TRBV29-1 and TRBJ2-7, with a tentative D call TRBD1 (5 bases). Trimming took off 7 bases at V and 4 bases at J, with 11 bases between the two ends. CDR1 and CDR2 from the germline V gene are SQVTM and ANQGSEA. CDR3 length equals 11 residues. CDR3 sequence (DNA): TGCAGCGGCGTGGGGCAGTACGAGCAGTACTTC. It translates to CSGVGQYEQYF.

The gene calls are TRBV19 and TRBJ2-7; 7 bases are a match to TRBD1. This CDR3 spans 14 amino acids. The germline V gene encodes CDR1 LNHDA and CDR2 SQIVND (reference sequence). J gave up 0 bases and V 5 bases, and 4 bases lay outside the gene matches. In nucleotides, the CDR3 is TGTGCCAGTAGTCAGACAGGGAGCTCCTACGAGCAGTACTTC. Its protein is CASSQTGSSYEQYF.

Ten or more counts support this clonotype. The DNA for the CDR3 is TGCGCCAGCAGCTTGGGACTGGGGACTGAAGCTTTCTTT. This encodes CASSLGLGTEAFF. The J gene is TRBJ1-1, the V gene TRBV5-1; no definite D call. The CDR3 extends over 13 amino acids. The V and J ends lost 0 bases and 5 bases respectively, with 8 bases between them. The germline gives CDR1 SGHRS, CDR2 YFSETQ.

Only a few counts were recorded for this clonotype. This chain joins TRBV6-6 and TRBJ2-7; D gene ambiguous. The germline V and J ends were trimmed by 0 bases and 4 bases, with 4 bases remaining between them. CDR1 is MNHNY and CDR2 is SVGAGI in the germline V gene (reference sequence). The CDR3 runs 12 residues. CDR3 residues: CASSYSQYEQYF. DNA for the CDR3: TGTGCCAGCAGTTACTCGCAATACGAGCAGTACTTC.

This clonotype has at least ten counts. The chain has TRBV7-2 and TRBJ2-1, with 12 bases that match TRBD2. With 2 bases clipped from V and 0 bases from J, the junction kept 5 bases outside the gene matches. The CDR3 totals 18 residues. Germline V lookup: CDR1 SGHTA, CDR2 FQGNSA. The CDR3 spells CASSLRLAGAGSYNEQFF. The CDR3 DNA reads TGTGCCAGCAGCTTACGACTAGCGGGGGCCGGCTCCTACAATGAGCAGTTCTTC.

The chain employs TRBV20-1 and TRBJ2-1; D perhaps matches TRBD2 (5 bases). V was clipped by 3 bases and J by 9 bases, with 12 bases between them. CDR1 and CDR2 (germline): DFQATT, SNEGSKA (reference sequence). The CDR3 extends over 12 amino acids. The DNA for the CDR3 is TGCAGTGCTAGTGGGAGTCCCGGTGAGCAGTTCTTC. Protein sequence: CSASGSPGEQFF.

The chain carries TRBV15 and TRBJ2-7; D unclear. Germline CDR1 is LNHNV and CDR2 is YYDKDF (reference sequence). The V end was cut by 0 bases, the J end by 1 base, with 10 bases between. This CDR3 spans 15 amino acids. The chain's CDR3 is CATSRDQAASYEQYF. For the CDR3, the DNA is TGTGCCACCAGCAGAGATCAAGCCGCTTCCTACGAGCAGTACTTC.

This clonotype was recorded many times. This chain joins TRBV12-3 or TRBV12-4 and TRBJ1-5; the D gene is possibly TRBD1 (6 bases). V lost 6 bases, J lost 5 bases, and 14 bases lay in between. The CDR3 consists of 14 residues. The CDR3 bases are TGTGCCAGCAGCCATCAGGGGACTTATCAGCCCCAGCATTTT. Its protein is CASSHQGTYQPQHF.

CDR3 in DNA: TGTGCCAGCAGCTTAGGACTAGCGGGTCCCTCCGGCACAGATACGCAGTATTTT. This gives the protein CASSLGLAGPSGTDTQYF. V and J are TRBV7-2 and TRBJ2-3, with 10 positions matching TRBD2. The junction had 8 bases not matched to a gene; V was cut back by 1 base and J by 1 base. The CDR3 runs to 18 residues. Germline lookup yields CDR1 SGHTA and CDR2 FQGNSA.

This clonotype was recorded many times. The J gene is TRBJ1-5, the V gene TRBV12-3 or TRBV12-4; a weak D match, TRBD1 (6 bases). V was shortened by 5 bases and J by 5 bases, with 13 bases between the two germline ends. The CDR3 is 14 amino acids. The CDR3 reads CASSPWGADQPQHF. The CDR3 nucleotides read TGTGCCAGCAGTCCCTGGGGGGCGGATCAGCCCCAGCATTTT.

This clonotype was observed at least ten times. This sequence joins TRBV11-2 and TRBJ1-4; D ambiguous. Germline values: CDR1 SGHAT, CDR2 FQNNGV. The length of the CDR3 is 14 residues. Between the trimmed V and J ends, which lost 1 base and 7 bases, there was a span of 10 bases. The CDR3 coding sequence is TGTGCCAGCAGCTTAGGGGGTGGAAGTGAAAAACTGTTTTTT. Its translation: CASSLGGGSEKLFF.

This clonotype was counted only a few times. The chain employs TRBV20-1 and TRBJ2-7, with 8 nucleotides matching TRBD1. After removal of 3 bases from V and 5 bases from J, the junction contained 3 bases not matched to a gene. The CDR3 has 12 amino acids. Per the germline V gene, CDR1 is DFQATT and CDR2 is SNEGSKA (reference sequence). The CDR3 coding sequence is TGCAGTGCTAGCCCGGACAGGGACGAGCAGTACTTC. This sequence encodes CSASPDRDEQYF.

This clonotype has only a few counts. The genes are TRBV14 and TRBJ2-2; 11 positions agree with TRBD1. Germline CDR1 SGHDN, CDR2 FVKESK. After removal of 3 bases from V and 5 bases from J, the junction contained 5 bases not matched to a gene. CDR3 length: 16 amino acids. CDR3 region: CASSHSGQGVTGELFF. CDR3 DNA: TGTGCCAGCAGCCACTCGGGACAGGGGGTGACCGGGGAGCTGTTTTTT. The variable domain in full, completed from reference TRBV14 and TRBJ2-2, reads EAGVTQFPSHSVIEKGQTVTLRCDPISGHDNLYWYRRVMGKEIKFLLHFVKESKQDESGMPNNRFLAERTGGTYSTLKVQPAELEDSGVYFCASSHSGQGVTGELFFGEGSRLTVL.

This clonotype was observed a few times. V usage is TRBV9 and J usage is TRBJ2-3; D is unclear. V gave up 4 bases and J gave up 0 bases, with 18 bases separating them. This CDR3 comprises 17 residues. Germline lookup yields CDR1 SGDLS and CDR2 YYNGEE. CDR3: CASSLSSPGFSTDTQYF. As DNA, the CDR3 is TGTGCCAGCAGCCTCTCCTCCCCGGGCTTCAGCACAGATACGCAGTATTTT. The complete variable domain, with remaining parts taken from reference TRBV9 and TRBJ2-3, reads DSGVTQTPKHLITATGQRVTLRCSPRSGDLSVYWYQQSLDQGLQFLIQYYNGEERAKGNILERFSAQQFPDLHSELNLSSLELGDSALYFCASSLSSPGFSTDTQYFGPGTRLTVL.

J is TRBJ1-5 and V is TRBV6-4; 11 positions match TRBD1. Germline V gene sequence: CDR1 MRHNA, CDR2 SNTAGT. The J segment lost 7 bases and the V segment lost 3 bases, leaving 5 bases of the junction unmatched. The CDR3 is 15 amino acids. The CDR3 DNA reads as TGTGCCAGCAGTGATCCGGACAGGGGGCAACAGCCCCAGCATTTT. Translating gives CASSDPDRGQQPQHF.

This clonotype was counted many times. The chain combines TRBV10-2 with TRBJ1-6; TRBD1 aligns across 7 bases. CDR3 length equals 17 residues. Germline-derived CDR1 and CDR2 are WSHSY and SAAADI. J was trimmed by 8 bases and V by 8 bases; bases with no gene match: 18. CDR3 residues: CASLYQRGTAYDSPLHF. The CDR3 DNA follows: TGCGCCAGCTTGTACCAACGAGGGACAGCTTATGATTCACCCCTCCACTTT.

The chain recombines TRBV9 with TRBJ2-1; D gene ambiguous. The V and J ends lost 0 bases and 8 bases respectively, with 12 bases between them. The CDR3 is 14 residues long. Germline lookup yields CDR1 SGDLS and CDR2 YYNGEE. CDR3 bases: TGTGCCAGCAGCGTAGAGAGTAGATCTGATGAGCAGTTCTTC. As protein: CASSVESRSDEQFF.

This clonotype was seen at least ten times. The gene calls are TRBV5-8 and TRBJ2-7, with 7 bases that match TRBD2. CDR3 length: 12 amino acids. CDR1 is SGHTS and CDR2 is YDEGEE in the germline V gene. V shed 4 bases, J shed 5 bases, and the junction held 3 bases outside the gene matches. The CDR3 DNA follows: TGTGCCAGCAGCGGGGGGGTGGACGAGCAGTACTTC. Encoded protein: CASSGGVDEQYF.

The rearrangement links TRBV19 to TRBJ1-2; TRBD1 agrees at 11 bases. The CDR3 length is 14 residues. The ends lost 3 bases at V and 7 bases at J; junction bases unmatched: 4. Germline V gives CDR1 LNHDA, CDR2 SQIVND (reference sequence). The CDR3 loop reads CASSMGQGVSGYTF. CDR3 in DNA: TGTGCCAGTAGTATGGGACAGGGGGTTTCTGGCTACACCTTC.

The chain links TRBV7-9 to TRBJ2-1, with 10 bases that match TRBD1. CDR3 length equals 16 residues. V dropped 3 bases and J dropped 6; count of bases not matched to a gene: 8. Germline CDR1 SEHNR, CDR2 FQNEAQ (reference sequence). In nucleotides, the CDR3 is TGTGCCAGCAGCTTTACCGGGACAGGGGTACTCAATGAGCAGTTCTTC. Encoded protein: CASSFTGTGVLNEQFF. Complete variable domain (other parts from reference TRBV7-9 and TRBJ2-1): DTGVSQNPRHKITKRGQNVTFRCDPISEHNRLYWYRQTLGQGPEFLTYFQNEAQLEKSRLLSDRFSAERPKGSFSTLEIQRTEQGDSAMYLCASSFTGTGVLNEQFFGPGTRLTVL.

This clonotype has only a few counts. V usage is TRBV7-6 and J usage is TRBJ1-2; D is uncertain. The V and J ends lost 5 bases and 0 bases respectively, with 13 bases between them. The CDR3 sequence is 15 residues long. Germline assignment: CDR1 SGHVS and CDR2 FNYEAQ. The CDR3 spells CASSPTGVANYGYTF. In DNA form, the CDR3 reads TGTGCCAGCAGCCCCACCGGGGTAGCTAACTATGGCTACACCTTC.

The chain has TRBV30 and TRBJ2-7; D may be TRBD1 (5 bases). From germline, CDR1 is GTSNPN and CDR2 SVGIG (reference sequence). The CDR3 spans 13 residues. Trimming left V 4 bases short and J 5 bases short, with 15 bases between. The DNA for the CDR3 is TGTGCCTGGACAGGGTTCACACCTAACGAGCAGTACTTC. This gives the protein CAWTGFTPNEQYF.

The chain joins TRBV18 to TRBJ2-4; D is unresolved. The CDR3 length is 13 residues. V lost 2 bases, J lost 3 bases, and 5 bases lay in between. In germline, CDR1 is KGHSH, CDR2 LQKENI. This CDR3 reads CASSPMVKNIQYF. CDR3 coding DNA: TGTGCCAGCTCACCAATGGTCAAAAACATTCAGTACTTC.

This clonotype showed up just a few times. The rearrangement uses TRBV5-1 and TRBJ1-4; D gene ambiguous. From germline, CDR1 is SGHRS and CDR2 YFSETQ. V was shortened by 4 bases and J by 5 bases, with 15 bases between the two germline ends. The CDR3 contains 15 residues. The CDR3 here is CASSPSWSKNEKLFF. The CDR3 DNA reads TGCGCCAGCAGCCCTTCCTGGTCCAAAAATGAAAAACTGTTTTTT.

This clonotype was seen more than once but under ten times. This chain connects TRBV11-3 to TRBJ2-1; unclear D gene. This CDR3 has 15 residues. Trimming stripped 5 bases from V and 4 bases from J, with 15 bases between. Germline CDR1 reads SGHNT; CDR2 reads YENEEA. The CDR3 DNA reads as TGTGCCAGCAGCCCCGGACGGAGAGGATACAATGAGCAGTTCTTC. Translated, it gives CASSPGRRGYNEQFF. The full variable domain, with the rest looked up from reference TRBV11-3 and TRBJ2-1, is EAGVVQSPRYKIIEKKQPVAFWCNPISGHNTLYWYLQNLGQGPELLIRYENEEAVDDSQLPKDRFSAERLKGVDSTLKIQPAELGDSAVYLCASSPGRRGYNEQFFGPGTRLTVL.

A few counts support this clonotype. The chain employs TRBV7-3 and TRBJ2-3, with TRBD2 matching 7 bases. The CDR3 loop spans 14 amino acids. V lost 4 bases to trimming and J lost 4 bases; unmatched junction nucleotides: 5. Germline V lookup: CDR1 SGHTA, CDR2 FQGTGA. The CDR3 region is CASSSSGDADTQYF. CDR3 coding DNA: TGTGCCAGCAGCTCCAGCGGGGACGCAGATACGCAGTATTTT.

J is TRBJ2-7 and V is TRBV29-1; possibly TRBD1 for D (6 bases). Trimming took 7 bases from V and 4 from J, leaving 11 bases between them. CDR1 is SQVTM, CDR2 ANQGSEA, per germline. This CDR3 comprises 11 residues. CDR3: CSGRQGYEQYF. CDR3 bases: TGCAGCGGCCGCCAGGGGTACGAGCAGTACTTC.

This clonotype showed up many times. This chain joins TRBV24-1 and TRBJ1-1; D might be TRBD1 (5 bases). The germline V gene encodes CDR1 KGHDR and CDR2 SFDVKD. V lost 1 base, J lost 10 bases, and 12 bases lay in between. The CDR3 is made up of 13 amino acids. The DNA of the CDR3 is TGTGCCACCAGTGATTTTAGGGCTCAGGGAGCTTTCTTT. Its protein product is CATSDFRAQGAFF.